This T cell receptor (beta chain) was obtained from a study of CD8 T cells in Susac syndrome (dated by TCRdb to about 2019). About the study as a whole: Among the Susac syndrome patients who were sequenced, clinically active disease was present in six and clinical remission was observed in roughly eight. Clonality of the CD8+ T cell repertoire was compared between roughly eleven healthy donors, 14 Susac syndrome patients and roughly 16 multiple sclerosis patients. Whether CD8+ T cell activation and differentiation in Susac syndrome was antigen driven was tested using repertoire sequencing. At blood withdrawal, Susac syndrome patients were therapy-naive, treated with corticosteroids (with IVIg additionally given to some), or treated with IVIg alone.

RNA was extracted using the RNeasy kit, and about 0.5 to 1 ug of the RNA was reverse transcribed with random hexamers. The immunoSEQ multiplex PCR assay, which covers 54 Vbeta and 13 Jbeta segments, was used to amplify TCR beta CDR3 regions. PCR amplification bias was corrected using a synthetic template baseline for primer optimization and computational correction. Per the authors' processing: Reads were annotated to V, D and J genes according to IMGT and were analyzed with immunoSEQ Analyzer, with only productive sequences retained. Clonality was computed as one minus Shannon entropy normalized by log2 of the number of productive unique sequences. For each patient and control, public and private clones were evaluated within the 100 most prevalent clones. A clone was defined as Susac-specific if it was absent from the healthy and MS cohorts, from some 980 published viral clones and from other ImmuneACCESS disease sequences. The public reads were quality trimmed at Q25 with fastp and then assembled into clones with MiXCR by TCRdb, keeping productive beta chains. Here each entry gathers all rows of one CDR3 protein and keeps the most common genes and DNA. Clone size and V and J calls follow TCRdb, not the original study. The sample table records about 150,000 distinct CDR3 sequences; 95% of these occur just once. Jointly, the top ten make up about 0.18% of the sample.

V sheds 4 bases and J sheds 6 bases, leaving 12 bases between their ends. The germline V gene yields KGHDR for CDR1 and SFDVKD for CDR2. The CDR3 holds 13 amino acids from the cysteine to the phenylalanine. Just the 39-base CDR3 DNA is kept, in frame starting at base 1. The paper as a whole reports these results and caveats: The number of individuals in the TCR sequencing and HLA analysis was acknowledged as relatively small. Clonal expansion was seen in Susac syndrome CD8+ repertoires, peaking in CD8+ TEMRA cells and being greater in clinically active patients than in remitting ones. In the total CD8+ and CD8+ TEMRA repertoires, roughly 15 and five Susac-specific public clones, respectively, were identified.

Peripheral blood CD8+ and CD4+ T cells from healthy donors, Susac syndrome patients and multiple sclerosis patients were profiled by high-throughput TCR beta sequencing. The Susac syndrome patients fulfilled recently defined diagnostic criteria for definite or probable disease. Bulk CD8+ and CD4+ T cells were purified by magnetic negative isolation, while CD8+ TEMRA cells were enriched using FACS. Blood was drawn into EDTA tubes, processed within 24 hours, and PBMCs were isolated by density gradient centrifugation. PBMCs intended for TCR sequencing were cryopreserved in liquid nitrogen and thawed later in a water bath at 37 degrees C. The sorted or isolated CD4+, CD8+ and CD8+ TEMRA cells had a purity of 90% or higher. Concerning this clonotype itself: It has no known antigen specificity. No much larger clonotype is one base removed from it; base qualities were not supplied.

The sample comprised CD8+ T cells from PBMCs. The V and J segments used are TRBV24-1 and TRBJ2-7, with no reliable assignment of the D segment. The source of this sequence is a human donor with Susac syndrome. The DNA reads as follows: TGTGCCACCAGTGACCCCAGGACGTCCGAGCAGTACTTC. Its protein reads: CATSDPRTSEQYF.